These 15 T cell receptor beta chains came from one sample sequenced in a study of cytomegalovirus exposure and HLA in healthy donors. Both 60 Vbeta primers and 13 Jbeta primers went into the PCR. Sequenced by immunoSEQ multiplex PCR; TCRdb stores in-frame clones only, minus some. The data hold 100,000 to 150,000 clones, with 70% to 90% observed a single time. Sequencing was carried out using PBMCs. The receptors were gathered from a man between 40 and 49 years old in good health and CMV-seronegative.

The CDR3 DNA reads TGTGCCAGCAGCTTCTTGGGGGGAGAGACCCAGTACTTC. Amino acids: CASSFLGGETQYF. The genes are TRBV7-2 and TRBJ2-5; possible D gene TRBD2, 6 bases. Trimming shortened V by 3 bases and J by 4 bases, and 9 bases separated the two germline ends. Germline V gene sequence: CDR1 SGHTA, CDR2 FQGNSA. The CDR3 spans 13 residues.

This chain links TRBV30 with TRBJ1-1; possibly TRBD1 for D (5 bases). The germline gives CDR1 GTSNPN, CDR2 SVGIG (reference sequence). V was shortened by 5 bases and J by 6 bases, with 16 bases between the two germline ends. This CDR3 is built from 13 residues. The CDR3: CAWQTANRPEAFF. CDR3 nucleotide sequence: TGTGCCTGGCAGACAGCCAACCGCCCTGAAGCTTTCTTT.

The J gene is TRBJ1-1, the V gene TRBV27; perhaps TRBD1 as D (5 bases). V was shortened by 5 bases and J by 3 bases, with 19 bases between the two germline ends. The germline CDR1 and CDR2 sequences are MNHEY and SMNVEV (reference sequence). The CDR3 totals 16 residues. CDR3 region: CASSPPAGVRDTEAFF. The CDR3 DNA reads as TGTGCCAGCAGTCCCCCGGCGGGGGTTAGGGACACTGAAGCTTTCTTT.

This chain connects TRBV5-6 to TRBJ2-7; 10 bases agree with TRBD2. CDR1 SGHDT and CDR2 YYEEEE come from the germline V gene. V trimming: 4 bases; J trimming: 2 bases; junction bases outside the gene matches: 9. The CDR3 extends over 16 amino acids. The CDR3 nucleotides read TGTGCCAGCAGCAACTGGGGACTAGCGAATACCTACGAGCAGTACTTC. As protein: CASSNWGLANTYEQYF.

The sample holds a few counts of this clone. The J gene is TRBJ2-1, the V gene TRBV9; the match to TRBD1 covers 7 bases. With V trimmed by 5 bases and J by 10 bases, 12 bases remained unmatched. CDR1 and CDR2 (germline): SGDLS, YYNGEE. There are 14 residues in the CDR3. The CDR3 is CASRTGLVGGEQFF. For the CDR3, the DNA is TGTGCCAGCAGGACAGGGCTGGTCGGAGGAGAGCAGTTCTTC.

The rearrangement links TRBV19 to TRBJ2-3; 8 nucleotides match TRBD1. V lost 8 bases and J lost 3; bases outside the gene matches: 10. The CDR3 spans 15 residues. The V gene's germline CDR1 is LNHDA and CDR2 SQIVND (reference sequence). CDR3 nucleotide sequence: TGTGCCAGTTCAAATGGACAGGGAGTGACAGATACGCAGTATTTT. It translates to CASSNGQGVTDTQYF.

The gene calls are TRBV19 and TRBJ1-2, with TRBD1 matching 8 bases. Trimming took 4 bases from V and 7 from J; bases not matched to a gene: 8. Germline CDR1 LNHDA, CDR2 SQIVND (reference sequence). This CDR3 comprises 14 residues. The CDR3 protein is CASSKGTGLGGYTF. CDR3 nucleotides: TGTGCCAGTAGTAAAGGGACAGGTCTAGGTGGCTACACCTTC.

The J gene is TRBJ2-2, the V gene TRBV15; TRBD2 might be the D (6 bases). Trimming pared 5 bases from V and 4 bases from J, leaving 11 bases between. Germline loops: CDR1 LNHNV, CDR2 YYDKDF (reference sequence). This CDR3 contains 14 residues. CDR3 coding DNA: TGTGCCACCAGCCTTGGGGGGATCACCGGGGAGCTGTTTTTT. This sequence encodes CATSLGGITGELFF.

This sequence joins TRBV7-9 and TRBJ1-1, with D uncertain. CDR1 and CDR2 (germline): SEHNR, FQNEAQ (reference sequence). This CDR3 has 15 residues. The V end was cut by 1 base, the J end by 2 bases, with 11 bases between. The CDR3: CASSLESTLNTEAFF. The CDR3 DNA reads TGTGCCAGCAGCTTAGAGAGTACCCTTAACACTGAAGCTTTCTTT.

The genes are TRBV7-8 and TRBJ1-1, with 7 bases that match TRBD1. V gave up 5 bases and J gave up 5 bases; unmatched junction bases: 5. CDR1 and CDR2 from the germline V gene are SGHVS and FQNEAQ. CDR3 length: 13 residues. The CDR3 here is CASSHRQGTEAFF. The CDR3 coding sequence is TGTGCCAGCAGCCACCGACAGGGAACTGAAGCTTTCTTT.

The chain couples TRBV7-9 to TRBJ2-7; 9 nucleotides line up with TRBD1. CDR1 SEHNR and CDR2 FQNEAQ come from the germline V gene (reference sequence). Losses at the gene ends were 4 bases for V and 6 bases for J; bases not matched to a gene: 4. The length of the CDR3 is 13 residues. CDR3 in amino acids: CASSSGQGREQYF. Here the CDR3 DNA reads TGTGCCAGCAGCTCCGGACAGGGGCGCGAGCAGTACTTC.

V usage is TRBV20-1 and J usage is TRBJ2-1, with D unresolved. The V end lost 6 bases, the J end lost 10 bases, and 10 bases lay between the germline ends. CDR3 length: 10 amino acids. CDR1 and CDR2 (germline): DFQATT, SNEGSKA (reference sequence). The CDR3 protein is CSAYLKEQFF. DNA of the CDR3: TGCAGTGCCTACCTAAAAGAGCAGTTCTTC.

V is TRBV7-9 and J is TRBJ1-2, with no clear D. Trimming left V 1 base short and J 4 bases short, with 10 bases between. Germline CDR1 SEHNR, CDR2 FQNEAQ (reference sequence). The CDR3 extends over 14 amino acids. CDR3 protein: CASSLDPYLYGYTF. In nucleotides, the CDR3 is TGTGCCAGCAGCTTAGATCCCTACCTCTATGGCTACACCTTC.

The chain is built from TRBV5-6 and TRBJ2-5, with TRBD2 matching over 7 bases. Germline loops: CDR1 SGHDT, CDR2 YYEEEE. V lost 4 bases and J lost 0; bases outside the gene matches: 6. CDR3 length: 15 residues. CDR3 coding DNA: TGTGCCAGCAGCCTTGCGGGACTAAACCAAGAGACCCAGTACTTC. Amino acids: CASSLAGLNQETQYF.

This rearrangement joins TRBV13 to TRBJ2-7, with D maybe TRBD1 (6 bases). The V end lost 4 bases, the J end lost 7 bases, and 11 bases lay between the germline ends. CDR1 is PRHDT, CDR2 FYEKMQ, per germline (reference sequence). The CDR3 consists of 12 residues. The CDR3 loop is CASSYGTPEQYF. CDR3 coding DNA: TGTGCCAGCAGCTACGGGACACCTGAGCAGTACTTC.